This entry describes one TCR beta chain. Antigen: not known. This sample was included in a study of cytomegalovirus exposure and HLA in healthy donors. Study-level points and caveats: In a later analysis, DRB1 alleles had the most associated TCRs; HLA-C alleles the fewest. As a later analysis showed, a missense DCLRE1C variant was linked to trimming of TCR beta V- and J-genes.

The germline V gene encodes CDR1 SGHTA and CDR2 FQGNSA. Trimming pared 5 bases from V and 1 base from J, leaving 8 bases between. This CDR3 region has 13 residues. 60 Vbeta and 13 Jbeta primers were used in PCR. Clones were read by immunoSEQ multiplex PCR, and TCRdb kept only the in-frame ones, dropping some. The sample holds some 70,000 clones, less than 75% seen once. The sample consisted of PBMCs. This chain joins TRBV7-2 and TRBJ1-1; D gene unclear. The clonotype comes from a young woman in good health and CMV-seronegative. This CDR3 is CASSLQANTEAFF. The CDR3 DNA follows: TGTGCCAGCAGCCTCCAAGCGAACACTGAAGCTTTCTTT. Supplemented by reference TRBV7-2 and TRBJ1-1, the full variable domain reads GAGVSQSPSNKVTEKGKDVELRCDPISGHTALYWYRQSLGQGLEFLIYFQGNSAPDKSGLPSDRFSAERTGGSVSTLTIQRTQQEDSAVYLCASSLQANTEAFFGQGTRLTVV.